This T cell receptor beta chain was recorded in a study of T-cell memory formation after mild COVID-19. Study context: Most TCR clusters belonged to a single donor. Study findings and constraints: Among CD4+ contracting clones, most were CM and EM, and CD8+ ones EMRA. Later expanders leaned toward CD4+, whereas clones contracting from day 15 to 85 were balanced CD4/CD8.

TCRdb processed the 5' RACE reads anew with MiXCR; each CDR3 protein has one entry. This sample carries 250,000 to 350,000 distinct CDR3 sequences, 15% to 20% of them seen once, and the ten largest clones take roughly 22%. As regards this clonotype: Its specificity is not known.

The CDR3 totals 14 residues. V was cut by 0 bases and J by 2 bases, with 6 bases left in between. Germline V gives CDR1 MRHNA, CDR2 SNTAGT. The sequence came from a man between 18 and 29 years old who had mild COVID-19 (a few samples of this study predate the infection). Cell type and time point are not known. The sample consisted of PBMCs or a T cell subset sorted from them (not recorded which). This chain links TRBV6-4 with TRBJ2-3, with D unclear. CDR3 DNA sequence: TGTGCCAGCAGTGACTCATCTTCCACAGATACGCAGTATTTT. This codes for CASSDSSSTDTQYF.